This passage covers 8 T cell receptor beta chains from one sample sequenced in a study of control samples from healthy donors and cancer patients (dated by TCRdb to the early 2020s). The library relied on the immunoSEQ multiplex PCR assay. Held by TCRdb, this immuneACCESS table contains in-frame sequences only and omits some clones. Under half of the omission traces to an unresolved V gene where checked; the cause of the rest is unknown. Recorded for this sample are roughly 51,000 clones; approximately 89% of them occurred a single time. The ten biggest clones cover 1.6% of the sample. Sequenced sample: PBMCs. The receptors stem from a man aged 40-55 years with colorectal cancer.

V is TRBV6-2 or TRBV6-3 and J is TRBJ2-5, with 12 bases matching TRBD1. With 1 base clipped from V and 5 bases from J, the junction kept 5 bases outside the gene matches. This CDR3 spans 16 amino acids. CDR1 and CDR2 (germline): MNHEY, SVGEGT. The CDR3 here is CASSYWDRGLSETQYF. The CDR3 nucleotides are TGTGCCAGCAGTTACTGGGACAGGGGGCTCTCGGAGACCCAGTACTTC.

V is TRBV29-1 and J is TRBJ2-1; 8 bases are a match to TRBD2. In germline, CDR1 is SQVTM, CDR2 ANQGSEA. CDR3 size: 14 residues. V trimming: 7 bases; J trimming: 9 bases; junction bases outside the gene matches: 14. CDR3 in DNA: TGCAGCGCGCCCCGACCGGGAGGGTTTACTGAGCAGTTCTTC. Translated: CSAPRPGGFTEQFF.

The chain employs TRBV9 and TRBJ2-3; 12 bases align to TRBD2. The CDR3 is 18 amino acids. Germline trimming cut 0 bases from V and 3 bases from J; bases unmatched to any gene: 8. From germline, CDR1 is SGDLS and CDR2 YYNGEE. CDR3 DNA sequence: TGTGCCAGCAGCGTAGGGACTAGCGGGATTAGGCTGACAGATACGCAGTATTTT. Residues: CASSVGTSGIRLTDTQYF.

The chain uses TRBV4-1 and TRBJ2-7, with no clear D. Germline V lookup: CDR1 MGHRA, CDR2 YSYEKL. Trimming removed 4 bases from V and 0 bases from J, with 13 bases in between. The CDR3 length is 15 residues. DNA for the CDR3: TGCGCCAGCAGCCCCCGCGCGGTTACCTCCTACGAGCAGTACTTC. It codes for CASSPRAVTSYEQYF.

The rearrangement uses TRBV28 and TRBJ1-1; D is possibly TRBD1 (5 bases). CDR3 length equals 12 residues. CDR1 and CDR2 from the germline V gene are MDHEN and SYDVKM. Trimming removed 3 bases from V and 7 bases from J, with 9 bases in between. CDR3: CASSLGDFEAFF. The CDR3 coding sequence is TGTGCCAGCAGTTTGGGGGACTTTGAAGCTTTCTTT. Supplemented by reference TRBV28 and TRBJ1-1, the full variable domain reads DVKVTQSSRYLVKRTGEKVFLECVQDMDHENMFWYRQDPGLGLRLIYFSYDVKMKEKGDIPEGYSVSREKKERFSLILESASTNQTSMYLCASSLGDFEAFFGQGTRLTVV.

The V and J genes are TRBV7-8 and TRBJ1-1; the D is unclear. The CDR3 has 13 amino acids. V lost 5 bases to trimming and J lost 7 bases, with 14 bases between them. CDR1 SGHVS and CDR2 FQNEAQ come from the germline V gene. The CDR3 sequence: CASSMKVVGEAFF. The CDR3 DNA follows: TGTGCCAGCAGCATGAAGGTGGTCGGTGAAGCTTTCTTT.

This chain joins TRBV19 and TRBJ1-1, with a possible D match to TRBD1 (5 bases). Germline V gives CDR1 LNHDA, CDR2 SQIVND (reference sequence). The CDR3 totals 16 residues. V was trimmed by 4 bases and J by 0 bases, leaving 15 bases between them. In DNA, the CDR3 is TGTGCCAGTAGTACACCCTCCCAGGGATTGAACACTGAAGCTTTCTTT. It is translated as CASSTPSQGLNTEAFF.

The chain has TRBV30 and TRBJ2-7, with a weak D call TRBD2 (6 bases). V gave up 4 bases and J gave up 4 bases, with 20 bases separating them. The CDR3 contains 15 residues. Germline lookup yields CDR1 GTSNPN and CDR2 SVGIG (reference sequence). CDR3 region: CAWKPTTGLSYEQYF. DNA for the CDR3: TGTGCCTGGAAGCCAACTACGGGACTCTCGTACGAGCAGTACTTC.